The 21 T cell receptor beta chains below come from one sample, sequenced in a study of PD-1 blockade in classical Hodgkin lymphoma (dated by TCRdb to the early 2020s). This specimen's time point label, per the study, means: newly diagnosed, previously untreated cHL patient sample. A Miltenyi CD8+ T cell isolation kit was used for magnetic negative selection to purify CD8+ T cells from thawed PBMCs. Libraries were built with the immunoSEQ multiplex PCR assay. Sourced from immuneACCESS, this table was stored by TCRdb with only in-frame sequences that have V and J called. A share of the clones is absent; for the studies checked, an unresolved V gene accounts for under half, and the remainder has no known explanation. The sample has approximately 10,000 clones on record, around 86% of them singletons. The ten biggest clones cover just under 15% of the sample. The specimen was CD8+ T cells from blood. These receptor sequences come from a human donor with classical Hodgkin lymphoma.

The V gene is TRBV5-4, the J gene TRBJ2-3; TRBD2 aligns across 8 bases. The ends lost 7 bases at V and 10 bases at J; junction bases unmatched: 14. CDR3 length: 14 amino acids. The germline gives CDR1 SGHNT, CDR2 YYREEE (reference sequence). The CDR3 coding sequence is TGTGCCAGCGGGGGAAGGGGACTAGGCGGTCCGCAGTATTTT. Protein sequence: CASGGRGLGGPQYF.

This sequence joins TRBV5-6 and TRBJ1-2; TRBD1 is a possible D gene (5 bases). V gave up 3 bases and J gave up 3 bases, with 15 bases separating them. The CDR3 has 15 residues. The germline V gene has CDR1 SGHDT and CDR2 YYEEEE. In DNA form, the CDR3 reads TGTGCCAGCAGCTCCCCCAAAGACAGCGACTATGGCTACACCTTC. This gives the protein CASSSPKDSDYGYTF. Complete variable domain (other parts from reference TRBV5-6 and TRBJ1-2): DAGVTQSPTHLIKTRGQQVTLRCSPKSGHDTVSWYQQALGQGPQFIFQYYEEEERQRGNFPDRFSGHQFPNYSSELNVNALLLGDSALYLCASSSPKDSDYGYTFGSGTRLTVV.

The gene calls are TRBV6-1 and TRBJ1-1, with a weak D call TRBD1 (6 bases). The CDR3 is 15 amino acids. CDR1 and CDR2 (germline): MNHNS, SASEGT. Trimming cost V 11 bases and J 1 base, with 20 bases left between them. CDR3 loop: CASNPKGVANTEAFF. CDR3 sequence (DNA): TGTGCCTCCAATCCCAAGGGGGTGGCGAACACTGAAGCTTTCTTT.

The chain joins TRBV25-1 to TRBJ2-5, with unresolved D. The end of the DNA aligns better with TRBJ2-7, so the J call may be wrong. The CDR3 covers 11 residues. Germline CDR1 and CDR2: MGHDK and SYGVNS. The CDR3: CASSHSYEQYF. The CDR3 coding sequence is TGTGCCAGCAGTCACTCCTACGAGCAGTACTTC.

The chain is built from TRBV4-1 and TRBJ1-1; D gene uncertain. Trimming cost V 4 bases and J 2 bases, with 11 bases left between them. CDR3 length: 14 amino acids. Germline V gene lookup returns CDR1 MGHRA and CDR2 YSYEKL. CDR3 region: CASSPQDSNTEAFF. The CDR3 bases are TGCGCCAGCAGCCCTCAGGACTCAAACACTGAAGCTTTCTTT.

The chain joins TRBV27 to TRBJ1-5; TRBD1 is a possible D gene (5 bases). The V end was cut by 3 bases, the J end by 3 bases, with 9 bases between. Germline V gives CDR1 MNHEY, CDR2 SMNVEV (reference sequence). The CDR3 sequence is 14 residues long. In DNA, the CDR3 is TGTGCCAGCAGTTTTTTAGGGGCCAATCAGCCCCAGCATTTT. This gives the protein CASSFLGANQPQHF.

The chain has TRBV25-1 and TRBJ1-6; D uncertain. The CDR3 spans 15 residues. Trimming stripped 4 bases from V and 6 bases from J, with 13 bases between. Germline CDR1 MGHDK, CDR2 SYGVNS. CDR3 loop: CASSVDPLGNSPLHF. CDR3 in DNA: TGTGCCAGCAGTGTCGACCCACTTGGTAATTCACCCCTCCACTTT.

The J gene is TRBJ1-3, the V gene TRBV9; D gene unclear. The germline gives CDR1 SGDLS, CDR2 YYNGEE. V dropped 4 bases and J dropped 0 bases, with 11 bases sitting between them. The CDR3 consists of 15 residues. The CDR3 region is CASSPSGPSGNTIYF. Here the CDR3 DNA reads TGTGCCAGCAGCCCCAGTGGGCCCTCTGGAAACACCATATATTTT. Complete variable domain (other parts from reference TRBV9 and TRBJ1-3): DSGVTQTPKHLITATGQRVTLRCSPRSGDLSVYWYQQSLDQGLQFLIQYYNGEERAKGNILERFSAQQFPDLHSELNLSSLELGDSALYFCASSPSGPSGNTIYFGEGSWLTVV.

CDR3 amino acids: CASSADLLGNYGYTF. For the CDR3, the DNA is TGTGCCAGCAGTGCGGACCTTCTGGGGAACTATGGCTACACCTTC. The gene calls are TRBV2 and TRBJ1-2; D remains unclear. The CDR3 extends over 15 amino acids. Germline V gene sequence: CDR1 SNHLY, CDR2 FYNNEI. The V and J ends lost 4 bases and 2 bases respectively, with 14 bases between them.

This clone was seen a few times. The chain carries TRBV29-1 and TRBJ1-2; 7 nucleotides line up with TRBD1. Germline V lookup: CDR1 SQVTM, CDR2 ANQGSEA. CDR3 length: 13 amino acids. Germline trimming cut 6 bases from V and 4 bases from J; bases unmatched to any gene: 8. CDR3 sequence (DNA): TGCAGCGTACAAACAGGGGAGAGCTATGGCTACACCTTC. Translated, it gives CSVQTGESYGYTF.

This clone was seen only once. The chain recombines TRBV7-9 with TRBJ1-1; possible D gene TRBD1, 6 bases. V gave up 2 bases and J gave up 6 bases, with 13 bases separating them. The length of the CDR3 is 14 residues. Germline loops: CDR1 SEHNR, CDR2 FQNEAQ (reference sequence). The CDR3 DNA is TGTGCCAGCAGCTTAATCCAGGGGACCGCTGAAGCTTTCTTT. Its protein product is CASSLIQGTAEAFF.

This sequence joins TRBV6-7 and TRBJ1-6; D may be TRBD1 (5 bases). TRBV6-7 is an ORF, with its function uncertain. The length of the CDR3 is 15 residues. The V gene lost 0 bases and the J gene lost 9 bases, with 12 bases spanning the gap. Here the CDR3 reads CASSYSTGFGSPLHF. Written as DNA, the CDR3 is TGTGCCAGCAGTTACTCAACAGGTTTCGGTTCACCCCTCCACTTT.

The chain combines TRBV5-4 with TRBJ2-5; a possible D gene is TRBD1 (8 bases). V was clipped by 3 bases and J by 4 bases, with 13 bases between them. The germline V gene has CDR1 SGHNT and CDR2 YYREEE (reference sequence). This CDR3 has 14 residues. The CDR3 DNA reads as TGTGCCAGCAGCTCGACAGGGGAGGGAGAGACCCAGTACTTC. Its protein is CASSSTGEGETQYF.

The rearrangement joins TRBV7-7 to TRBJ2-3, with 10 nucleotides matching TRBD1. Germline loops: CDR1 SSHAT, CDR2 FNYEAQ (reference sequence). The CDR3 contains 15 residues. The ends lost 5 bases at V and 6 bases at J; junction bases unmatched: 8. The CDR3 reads CASSPGTGEEDTQYF. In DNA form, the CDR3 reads TGTGCCAGCAGCCCGGGGACAGGGGAGGAGGATACGCAGTATTTT.

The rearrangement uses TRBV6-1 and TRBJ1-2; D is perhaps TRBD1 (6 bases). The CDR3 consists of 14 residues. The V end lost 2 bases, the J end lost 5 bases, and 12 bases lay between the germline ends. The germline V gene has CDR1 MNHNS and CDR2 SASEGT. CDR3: CASSEWTALYGYTF. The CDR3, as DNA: TGTGCCAGCAGTGAATGGACAGCTTTGTATGGCTACACCTTC.

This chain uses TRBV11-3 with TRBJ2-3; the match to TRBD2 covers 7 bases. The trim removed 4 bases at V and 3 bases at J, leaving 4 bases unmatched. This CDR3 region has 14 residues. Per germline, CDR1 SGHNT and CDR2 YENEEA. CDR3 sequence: CASSYGLGTDTQYF. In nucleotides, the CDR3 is TGTGCCAGCAGCTACGGACTAGGAACAGATACGCAGTATTTT.

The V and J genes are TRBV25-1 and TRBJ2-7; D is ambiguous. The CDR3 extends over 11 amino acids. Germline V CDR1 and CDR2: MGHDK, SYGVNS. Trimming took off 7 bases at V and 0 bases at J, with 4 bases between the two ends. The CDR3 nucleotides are TGTGCCAGCACCCACTCCTACGAGCAGTACTTC. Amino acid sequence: CASTHSYEQYF.

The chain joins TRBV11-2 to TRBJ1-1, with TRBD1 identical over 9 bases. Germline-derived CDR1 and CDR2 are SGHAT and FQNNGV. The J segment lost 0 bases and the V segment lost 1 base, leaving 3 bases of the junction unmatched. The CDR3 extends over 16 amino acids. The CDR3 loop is CASSLAGTGLNTEAFF. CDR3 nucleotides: TGTGCCAGCAGCTTAGCAGGGACAGGGTTGAACACTGAAGCTTTCTTT. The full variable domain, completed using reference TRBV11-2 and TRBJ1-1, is EAGVAQSPRYKIIEKRQSVAFWCNPISGHATLYWYQQILGQGPKLLIQFQNNGVVDDSQLPKDRFSAERLKGVDSTLKIQPAKLEDSAVYLCASSLAGTGLNTEAFFGQGTRLTVV.

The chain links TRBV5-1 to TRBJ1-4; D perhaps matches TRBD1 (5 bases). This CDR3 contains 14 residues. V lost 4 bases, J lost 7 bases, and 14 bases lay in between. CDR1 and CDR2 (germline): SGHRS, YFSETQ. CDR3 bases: TGCGCCAGCAGCGATTGGGGGTTGGGTGAAAAACTGTTTTTT. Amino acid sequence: CASSDWGLGEKLFF.

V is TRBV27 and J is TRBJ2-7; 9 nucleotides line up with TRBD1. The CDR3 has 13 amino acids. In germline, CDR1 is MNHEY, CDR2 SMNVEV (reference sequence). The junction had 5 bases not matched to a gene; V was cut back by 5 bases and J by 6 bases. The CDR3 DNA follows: TGTGCCAGCAGTATGGGACAGGGCCCCGAGCAGTACTTC. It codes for CASSMGQGPEQYF.

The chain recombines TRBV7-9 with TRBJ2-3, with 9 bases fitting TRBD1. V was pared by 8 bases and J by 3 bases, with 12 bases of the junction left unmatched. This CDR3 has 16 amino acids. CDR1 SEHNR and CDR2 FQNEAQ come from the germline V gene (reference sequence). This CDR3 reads CASPTPRGQGTDTQYF. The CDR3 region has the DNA TGTGCCAGCCCGACACCACGAGGACAGGGGACAGATACGCAGTATTTT.